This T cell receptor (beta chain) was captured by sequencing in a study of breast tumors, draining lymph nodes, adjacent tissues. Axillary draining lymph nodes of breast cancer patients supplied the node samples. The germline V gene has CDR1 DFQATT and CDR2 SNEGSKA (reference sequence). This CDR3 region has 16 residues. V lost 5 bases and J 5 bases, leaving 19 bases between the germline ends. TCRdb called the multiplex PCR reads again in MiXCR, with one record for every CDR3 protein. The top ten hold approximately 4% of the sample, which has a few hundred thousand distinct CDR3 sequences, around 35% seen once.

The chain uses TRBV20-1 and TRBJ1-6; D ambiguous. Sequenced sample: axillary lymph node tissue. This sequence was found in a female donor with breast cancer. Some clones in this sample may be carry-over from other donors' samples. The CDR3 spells CSAGLGGRADNSPLHF. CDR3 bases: TGCAGTGCTGGGCTCGGAGGGAGGGCAGATAATTCACCCCTCCACTTT.